What follows are 32 T cell receptor beta chains derived from one specimen sequenced in a study of blood T cell repertoires in COVID-19. Repertoires were generated with immunoSEQ multiplex PCR, while TCRdb's copy carries only in-frame clones and drops some. The sample has about 80,000 clones, 70% to 90% seen once. The sample consisted of peripheral blood. These receptors came from an elderly man with active or convalescent COVID-19.

As DNA, the CDR3 is TGTGCCAGCAGCTTAGCAGGGAGCGGATTCTACGAGCAGTACGTC. It translates to CASSLAGSGFYEQYV. J is TRBJ2-7 and V is TRBV7-2; D may be TRBD2 (5 bases). Germline V gene data show CDR1 as SGHTA and CDR2 as FQGNSA. Trimming left V 0 bases short and J 3 bases short, with 12 bases between. The CDR3 has 15 amino acids.

This chain uses TRBV5-6 with TRBJ1-4; 10 nucleotides match TRBD1. This CDR3 has 14 amino acids. The V and J ends lost 4 bases and 8 bases, in that order; junction bases with no gene match: 5. CDR1 and CDR2 (germline): SGHDT, YYEEEE. The chain's CDR3 is CASSRTGGREKLFF. Written as DNA, the CDR3 is TGTGCCAGCAGCCGGACAGGGGGAAGGGAAAAACTGTTTTTT. Full variable domain (remainder filled in from reference TRBV5-6 and TRBJ1-4): DAGVTQSPTHLIKTRGQQVTLRCSPKSGHDTVSWYQQALGQGPQFIFQYYEEEERQRGNFPDRFSGHQFPNYSSELNVNALLLGDSALYLCASSRTGGREKLFFGSGTQLSVL.

The rearrangement uses TRBV19 and TRBJ1-4; TRBD1 matches at 8 bases. The V segment lost 3 bases and the J segment 10 bases; nucleotides outside the gene matches: 10. CDR1 and CDR2 (germline): LNHDA, SQIVND (reference sequence). The CDR3 sequence is 15 residues long. This CDR3 reads CASSIQGGTGGKLFF. CDR3 in DNA: TGTGCCAGTAGTATCCAAGGGGGGACAGGCGGAAAACTGTTTTTT. Complete variable domain (other parts from reference TRBV19 and TRBJ1-4): DGGITQSPKYLFRKEGQNVTLSCEQNLNHDAMYWYRQDPGQGLRLIYYSQIVNDFQKGDIAEGYSVSREKKESFPLTVTSAQKNPTAFYLCASSIQGGTGGKLFFGSGTQLSVL.

V gene TRBV11-1 combines with J gene TRBJ1-3; no definite D call. Trimming took 3 bases from V and 0 from J, leaving 9 bases between them. CDR1 is SGHAT, CDR2 FQDESV, per germline (reference sequence). The CDR3 runs to 15 residues. In nucleotides, the CDR3 is TGTGCCAGCAGCTTTCAGGCCGACTCTGGAAACACCATATATTTT. It specifies CASSFQADSGNTIYF.

The chain links TRBV5-1 to TRBJ1-2; 7 bases align to TRBD1. Per the germline V gene, CDR1 is SGHRS and CDR2 is YFSETQ. Trimming removed 3 bases from V and 7 bases from J; junction bases left unmatched: 12. The CDR3 consists of 15 residues. The CDR3 DNA follows: TGCGCCAGCAGCTCTGGGGGACAGAATTTAGTTGGCTACACCTTC. Protein product: CASSSGGQNLVGYTF.

The chain carries TRBV28 and TRBJ2-2, with 7 positions matching TRBD1. The CDR3 runs 15 residues. V was clipped by 7 bases and J by 6 bases; unmatched bases: 11. CDR1 and CDR2 from the germline V gene are MDHEN and SYDVKM. CDR3 sequence reads: CASTDNRGRAGELFF. For the CDR3, the DNA is TGTGCCAGCACCGATAACAGGGGCAGGGCCGGGGAGCTGTTTTTT.

This clone has only a few counts. This rearrangement joins TRBV3-1 (or the pseudogene TRBV3-2) to TRBJ1-2, with D possibly matching TRBD1 (6 bases). The CDR3 loop spans 16 amino acids. V was clipped by 1 base and J by 5 bases, with 17 bases between them. Germline V gene sequence: CDR1 LGHDT, CDR2 YNNKEL (reference sequence). Written as DNA, the CDR3 is TGTGCCAGCAGCCAAGGATCCCAGGGGAGCTCTTATGGCTACACCTTC. Its translation: CASSQGSQGSSYGYTF.

The chain links TRBV7-2 to TRBJ2-2, with D perhaps TRBD2 (5 bases). In germline, CDR1 is SGHTA, CDR2 FQGNSA. CDR3 size: 16 residues. Trimming stripped 4 bases from V and 0 bases from J, with 12 bases between. CDR3 DNA sequence: TGTGCCAGCAGCTCGCGGGCAGCTGCGAACACCGGGGAGCTGTTTTTT. As protein: CASSSRAAANTGELFF.

The chain is built from TRBV11-2 and TRBJ2-3, with 8 bases fitting TRBD2. The CDR3 loop spans 16 amino acids. The J segment lost 0 bases and the V segment lost 8 bases, leaving 10 bases of the junction unmatched. CDR1 is SGHAT and CDR2 is FQNNGV in the germline V gene. The CDR3 sequence is CASRPLAGLSTDTQYF. The CDR3 nucleotides are TGTGCCAGCCGGCCATTAGCGGGACTTAGCACAGATACGCAGTATTTT.

The V and J genes are TRBV19 and TRBJ2-2; the match to TRBD2 covers 12 bases. The V segment lost 5 bases and the J segment 0 bases; nucleotides outside the gene matches: 1. Germline V gene lookup returns CDR1 LNHDA and CDR2 SQIVND (reference sequence). The CDR3 extends over 16 amino acids. The CDR3 reads CASSPSGRANTGELFF. In DNA, the CDR3 is TGTGCCAGTAGTCCTAGCGGGAGGGCGAACACCGGGGAGCTGTTTTTT. Complete variable domain (other parts from reference TRBV19 and TRBJ2-2): DGGITQSPKYLFRKEGQNVTLSCEQNLNHDAMYWYRQDPGQGLRLIYYSQIVNDFQKGDIAEGYSVSREKKESFPLTVTSAQKNPTAFYLCASSPSGRANTGELFFGEGSRLTVL.

This chain uses TRBV12-5 with TRBJ2-1; 9 bases line up with TRBD1. Per germline, CDR1 LGHNT and CDR2 FRNRAP. V dropped 6 bases and J dropped 6; count of bases not matched to a gene: 9. The CDR3 sequence is 15 residues long. The CDR3 sequence is CASGGPGQGVNEQFF. The CDR3 region has the DNA TGTGCTAGTGGGGGCCCGGGACAGGGTGTCAATGAGCAGTTCTTC.

The chain carries TRBV9 and TRBJ2-5; the D is unclear. From germline, CDR1 is SGDLS and CDR2 YYNGEE. Trimming took 4 bases from V and 5 from J, leaving 9 bases between them. This CDR3 comprises 12 residues. The CDR3 loop is CASSTTTETQYF. CDR3 bases: TGTGCCAGCAGCACCACAACGGAGACCCAGTACTTC.

The chain carries TRBV4-1 and TRBJ1-5, with no clear D. Per germline, CDR1 MGHRA and CDR2 YSYEKL. V was trimmed by 2 bases and J by 5 bases, leaving 13 bases between them. This CDR3 is 15 amino acids long. This CDR3 is CASSQNRQVHQPQHF. DNA for the CDR3: TGCGCCAGCAGCCAAAATCGACAAGTACATCAGCCCCAGCATTTT.

The J gene is TRBJ1-6, the V gene TRBV3-1 (or the pseudogene TRBV3-2); 8 bases are a match to TRBD1. CDR1 and CDR2 (germline): LGHDT, YNNKEL (reference sequence). This CDR3 contains 16 residues. V was pared by 5 bases and J by 3 bases, with 6 bases of the junction left unmatched. CDR3 sequence (DNA): TGTGCCAGCAGCTCCCAGGGGGCTCGCTATAATTCACCCCTCCACTTT. Its protein product is CASSSQGARYNSPLHF.

The rearrangement uses TRBV11-2 and TRBJ2-3, with 8 bases matching TRBD1. V trimming: 1 base; J trimming: 8 bases; junction bases outside the gene matches: 11. Germline V gene data show CDR1 as SGHAT and CDR2 as FQNNGV. The CDR3 covers 16 residues. The CDR3 loop reads CASSLGGSVQGATQYF. The CDR3 DNA follows: TGTGCCAGCAGCTTAGGGGGTTCGGTCCAGGGGGCTACGCAGTATTTT.

This sequence joins TRBV7-9 and TRBJ2-1; a possible D gene is TRBD2 (5 bases). The CDR3 runs to 14 residues. With 3 bases removed from V and 15 bases from J, the gap between germline ends came to 21 bases. Germline V gives CDR1 SEHNR, CDR2 FQNEAQ (reference sequence). CDR3 in DNA: TGTGCCAGCAGCTTCGAAATTGAGGGCGTCGGGCCGTTCTTC. Protein product: CASSFEIEGVGPFF.

The chain carries TRBV2 and TRBJ2-5, with no clear D. This CDR3 contains 11 residues. Trimming removed 2 bases from V and 5 bases from J, with 3 bases in between. Germline V gives CDR1 SNHLY, CDR2 FYNNEI. The CDR3 reads CASSEYETQYF. The CDR3 bases are TGTGCCAGCAGTGAATATGAGACCCAGTACTTC. Based on the CDR3 plus reference TRBV2 and TRBJ2-5, the full variable domain is EPEVTQTPSHQVTQMGQEVILRCVPISNHLYFYWYRQILGQKVEFLVSFYNNEISEKSEIFDDQFSVERPDGSNFTLKIRSTKLEDSAMYFCASSEYETQYFGPGTRLLVL.

The sample holds one count of this clone. The chain joins TRBV19 to TRBJ1-5; D is perhaps TRBD1 (6 bases). CDR3 size: 13 residues. The V end was cut by 3 bases, the J end by 5 bases, with 8 bases between. CDR1 and CDR2 from the germline V gene are LNHDA and SQIVND (reference sequence). The CDR3 region is CASSMGADQPQHF. CDR3 nucleotide sequence: TGTGCCAGTAGTATGGGGGCTGATCAGCCCCAGCATTTT.

The chain employs TRBV5-1 and TRBJ2-2, with 9 bases lining up with TRBD1. CDR1 is SGHRS and CDR2 is YFSETQ in the germline V gene. The V gene end was trimmed by 1 base and the J gene end by 3 bases; junction bases not matched to a gene: 4. The CDR3 loop spans 16 amino acids. CDR3 region: CASSLLGQGHTGELFF. CDR3 nucleotide sequence: TGCGCCAGCAGCTTGTTGGGACAGGGCCACACCGGGGAGCTGTTTTTT.

A single count supports this clone. This chain uses TRBV28 with TRBJ1-1; the D is unclear. V was trimmed by 2 bases and J by 7 bases, leaving 8 bases between them. This CDR3 is built from 12 residues. Germline V gives CDR1 MDHEN, CDR2 SYDVKM. The CDR3 DNA reads as TGTGCCAGCAGTTTAGGCCTTGTTGAAGCTTTCTTT. It encodes CASSLGLVEAFF.

CDR3 DNA sequence: TGTGCCAGCAGCCAGGGGTCCAACACCGGGGAGCTGTTTTTT. This translates into CASSQGSNTGELFF. The chain has TRBV6-5 and TRBJ2-2, with D tentatively TRBD1 (6 bases). Germline CDR1 is MNHEY and CDR2 is SVGAGI. Trimming removed 6 bases at V and 2 bases at J, with 10 bases between. CDR3 size: 14 residues.

The chain joins TRBV19 to TRBJ2-4; D call uncertain. From germline, CDR1 is LNHDA and CDR2 SQIVND (reference sequence). With 4 bases removed from V and 2 bases from J, the gap between germline ends came to 18 bases. This CDR3 is 17 amino acids long. The CDR3 protein is CASSTAGRLSTKNIQYF. The CDR3 region has the DNA TGTGCCAGTAGTACCGCAGGCAGGTTGTCGACCAAAAACATTCAGTACTTC.

This CDR3 is CASSLAGVGGSTGELFF. The CDR3 bases are TGCGCCAGCAGCTTGGCGGGAGTGGGTGGCAGCACCGGGGAGCTGTTTTTT. The genes are TRBV5-1 and TRBJ2-2; D might be TRBD2 (6 bases). This CDR3 has 17 residues. Germline V CDR1 and CDR2: SGHRS, YFSETQ. V was trimmed by 0 bases and J by 4 bases, leaving 16 bases between them.

V is TRBV5-1 and J is TRBJ1-3; no firm D call. Trimming removed 0 bases at V and 0 bases at J, with 10 bases between. Germline CDR1 and CDR2: SGHRS and YFSETQ. The CDR3 contains 16 residues. CDR3 loop: CASSLGAGLSGNTIYF. In nucleotides, the CDR3 is TGCGCCAGCAGCTTGGGGGCTGGTCTCTCTGGAAACACCATATATTTT. The variable domain in full, with the rest retrieved from reference TRBV5-1 and TRBJ1-3, is KAGVTQTPRYLIKTRGQQVTLSCSPISGHRSVSWYQQTPGQGLQFLFEYFSETQRNKGNFPGRFSGRQFSNSRSEMNVSTLELGDSALYLCASSLGAGLSGNTIYFGEGSWLTVV.

The chain combines TRBV1 with TRBJ2-7; the listed D gene, TRBD1, was not tested against the DNA. TRBV1 is a pseudogene locus. The CDR3 sequence is 13 residues long. The CDR3 protein is CTSGSDRPYEQYV. DNA of the CDR3: TGCACCAGCGGATCCGACAGACCCTACGAGCAGTACGTC.

This clone appeared once. This rearrangement joins TRBV2 to TRBJ1-6, with TRBD1 matching over 7 bases. Germline-derived CDR1 and CDR2 are SNHLY and FYNNEI. The CDR3 is made up of 15 amino acids. With V trimmed by 6 bases and J by 7 bases, 9 bases remained unmatched. This CDR3 is CASRSYPGQNSPLHF. CDR3 in DNA: TGTGCCAGCAGATCGTATCCGGGACAGAATTCACCCCTCCACTTT.

The chain combines TRBV19 with TRBJ1-1, with 7 bases matching TRBD1. Germline trimming cut 7 bases from V and 3 bases from J; bases unmatched to any gene: 8. Germline lookup yields CDR1 LNHDA and CDR2 SQIVND (reference sequence). The CDR3 is 14 amino acids. CDR3 DNA: TGTGCCAGTAAAAAACAGGGGTCATACACTGAAGCTTTCTTT. Its protein product is CASKKQGSYTEAFF.

CDR3 bases: TGTGCCACCAGCAGAGACAATAATGAAAAACTGTTTTTT. Encoded protein: CATSRDNNEKLFF. The V call is TRBV15, the J call TRBJ1-4; D is undetermined. The CDR3 is made up of 13 amino acids. The V end lost 0 bases, the J end lost 4 bases, and 3 bases lay between the germline ends. CDR1 and CDR2 (germline): LNHNV, YYDKDF (reference sequence).

This clone was seen a single time. The gene calls are TRBV3-1 (or the pseudogene TRBV3-2) and TRBJ2-3, with 9 bases identical to TRBD2. With V trimmed by 3 bases and J by 10 bases, 2 bases remained unmatched. Germline CDR1 and CDR2: LGHDT and YNNKEL (reference sequence). This CDR3 spans 12 amino acids. The CDR3 nucleotides are TGTGCCAGCAGCCAGGGCGGGGGGGCGCAGTATTTT. Protein sequence: CASSQGGGAQYF.

The chain employs TRBV18 and TRBJ2-3, with a weak D call TRBD2 (7 bases). V lost 4 bases, J lost 1 base, and 12 bases lay in between. CDR3 length equals 15 residues. In germline, CDR1 is KGHSH, CDR2 LQKENI. CDR3 DNA sequence: TGTGCCAGCTCACTGGTGGGGGGGCGCACAGATACGCAGTATTTT. The encoded protein is CASSLVGGRTDTQYF.

The rearrangement uses TRBV30 and TRBJ1-2; D is perhaps TRBD1 (6 bases). The V gene lost 0 bases and the J gene lost 0 bases, with 8 bases spanning the gap. CDR1 and CDR2 (germline): GTSNPN, SVGIG (reference sequence). The CDR3 sequence is 14 residues long. CDR3 coding DNA: TGTGCCTGGAGTGTGCAGGGGCCTAACTATGGCTACACCTTC. Amino acids: CAWSVQGPNYGYTF.

The chain links TRBV2 to TRBJ2-1, with 10 bases fitting TRBD2. V shed 6 bases and J 7 bases; nucleotides not matched to a gene: 12. The CDR3 consists of 16 residues. Germline V CDR1 and CDR2: SNHLY, FYNNEI. CDR3 sequence reads: CASSYDMSSGRNEQFF. In nucleotides, the CDR3 is TGTGCCAGCAGCTATGACATGTCTAGCGGGAGAAATGAGCAGTTCTTC.